Presented here are 13 T cell receptor beta chains from one specimen sequenced in a study of T cells in Graves' hyperthyroidism and ophthalmopathy. Amplification targeted TCR beta CDR3 regions from RNA transcripts. When the TCR CDR3 underwent first-round RT-PCR, the HTBI primer set was used. TCRdb re-analysed the multiplex PCR reads in MiXCR, keeping a single row per CDR3 protein. Here the sample spans around 620,000 distinct CDR3 sequences, 12% to 15% being singletons. Sequences were obtained from blood. The receptor source for this set is a woman aged 18 to 35 with Graves' ophthalmopathy.

In this sample, this clonotype turned up many times. The V call is TRBV28, the J call TRBJ2-1; D might be TRBD1 (7 bases). V lost 6 bases and J lost 4, with 16 bases in between. This CDR3 is built from 15 residues. The germline CDR1 and CDR2 sequences are MDHEN and SYDVKM. The CDR3 DNA reads as TGTGCCAGCAGCCGGACTAACAGGGGATACAATGAGCAGTTCTTC. Its protein is CASSRTNRGYNEQFF.

A single count supports this clonotype. This may be a read error: a much more frequent sequence differs by one nucleotide. This sequence joins TRBV6-1 and TRBJ2-1, with D maybe TRBD2 (6 bases). V was trimmed by 6 bases and J by 4 bases, leaving 25 bases between them. Germline CDR1 is MNHNS and CDR2 is SASEGT. The CDR3 totals 18 residues. The CDR3 spells CASSSKTRARRVYNEQFF. Written as DNA, the CDR3 is TGTGCCAGCAGCTCCAAGACTAGGGCGAGGAGGGTTTACAATGAGCAGTTCTTC.

This chain links TRBV4-2 with TRBJ2-3; TRBD2 aligns across 7 bases. The CDR3 extends over 19 amino acids. Per the germline V gene, CDR1 is LGHNA and CDR2 is YNFKEQ. With V trimmed by 4 bases and J by 2 bases, 18 bases remained unmatched. The DNA of the CDR3 is TGTGCCAGCAGCCCTGGGGGGGTCAAACGGGAGTGGGACACAGATACGCAGTATTTT. The encoded protein is CASSPGGVKREWDTDTQYF.

The rearrangement uses TRBV20-1 and TRBJ2-7, with 11 bases matching TRBD2. V trimming: 2 bases; J trimming: 5 bases; junction bases outside the gene matches: 5. The CDR3 is made up of 14 amino acids. Germline V gives CDR1 DFQATT, CDR2 SNEGSKA (reference sequence). CDR3 nucleotides: TGCAGTGCTAGATTGACTAGCGGGACCCACGAGCAGTACTTC. Its translation is CSARLTSGTHEQYF.

This clonotype was observed many times. The V gene is TRBV7-2, the J gene TRBJ2-7; 8 bases match TRBD1. The CDR3 consists of 14 residues. The junction had 5 bases not matched to a gene; V was cut back by 2 bases and J by 5 bases. Looked up from germline, CDR1 is SGHTA and CDR2 is FQGNSA. CDR3 DNA: TGTGCCAGCAGCTTAAGGGACAGGCTGCACGAGCAGTACTTC. Translated, it gives CASSLRDRLHEQYF.

The chain is built from TRBV20-1 and TRBJ2-7, with 9 bases matching TRBD1. This CDR3 has 17 residues. V gave up 3 bases and J gave up 6 bases; unmatched junction bases: 18. Germline V gene sequence: CDR1 DFQATT, CDR2 SNEGSKA (reference sequence). The CDR3 DNA follows: TGCAGTGCTAGGCACCCGGGACAGGGAAAAGGCGGGTCCGAGCAGTACTTC. Encoded protein: CSARHPGQGKGGSEQYF.

This clonotype was picked up many times. The chain uses TRBV7-3 and TRBJ2-7; D is unresolved. The CDR3 extends over 14 amino acids. CDR1 and CDR2 (germline): SGHTA, FQGTGA. Trimming removed 2 bases from V and 7 bases from J, with 15 bases in between. CDR3 DNA: TGTGCCAGCAGCTTATTGGGCAGTCTGGAGGAGCAGTACTTC. Translation: CASSLLGSLEEQYF.

CDR3 residues: CASTSLGGNGQPQHF. The CDR3 coding sequence is TGTGCCAGCACTTCCCTAGGGGGGAACGGGCAGCCCCAGCATTTT. The rearrangement links TRBV28 to TRBJ1-5, with TRBD1 as a possible D gene (6 bases). CDR3 length: 15 amino acids. CDR1 is MDHEN and CDR2 is SYDVKM in the germline V gene. V was shortened by 7 bases and J by 7 bases, with 20 bases between the two germline ends.

The V call is TRBV6-2 or TRBV6-3, the J call TRBJ1-3; 7 positions agree with TRBD1. Germline assignment: CDR1 MNHEY and CDR2 SVGEGT. Trimming at V came to 0 bases and at J to 3 bases, leaving 11 bases not matched to a gene. This CDR3 spans 18 amino acids. The CDR3 DNA reads as TGTGCCAGCAGTTACTCGCCCCACGACGGGACAGTTGGAAACACCATATATTTT. Residues: CASSYSPHDGTVGNTIYF.

This clonotype was found a few times. This chain uses TRBV5-8 with TRBJ2-7, with D perhaps TRBD1 (6 bases). Trimming removed 3 bases from V and 6 bases from J, with 13 bases in between. This CDR3 spans 13 amino acids. CDR1 is SGHTS, CDR2 YDEGEE, per germline. CDR3 in DNA: TGTGCCAGCAGCTCGTGGGACACTCGCGAGCAGTACTTC. Its protein is CASSSWDTREQYF.

Details on this clonotype: A much larger clone sits a single nucleotide away, making a read error possible. The missing conserved phenylalanine or tryptophan at the end of this CDR3 makes a read error likely. The chain is built from TRBV30 and TRBJ1-2; the D gene is possibly TRBD1 (5 bases). V lost 8 bases and J 3 bases, leaving 22 bases between the germline ends. The CDR3 length is 15 residues. Germline CDR1 and CDR2: GTSNPN and SVGIG (reference sequence). The CDR3 reads CASSSPGLNHYGYTI. CDR3 DNA: TGTGCCAGTAGTTCACCGGGACTCAACCACTATGGCTACACCATC.

This clonotype was seen many times. V is TRBV2 and J is TRBJ1-1; TRBD1 matches at 11 bases. The CDR3 extends over 14 amino acids. Germline CDR1 and CDR2: SNHLY and FYNNEI. J gave up 5 bases and V 7 bases, and 6 bases lay outside the gene matches. For the CDR3, the DNA is TGTGCCAGCACCGTATGGGACAGGGGGACTGAAGCTTTCTTT. Translation: CASTVWDRGTEAFF.

There are many counts of this clonotype. The gene calls are TRBV2 and TRBJ2-7; 11 nucleotides agree with TRBD2. Germline V gene data show CDR1 as SNHLY and CDR2 as FYNNEI. The CDR3 spans 15 residues. Trimming removed 4 bases from V and 5 bases from J; junction bases left unmatched: 7. The CDR3 DNA is TGTGCCAGCAGTGTAAAACTAGCGGGAGAACACGAGCAGTACTTC. Its translation is CASSVKLAGEHEQYF.